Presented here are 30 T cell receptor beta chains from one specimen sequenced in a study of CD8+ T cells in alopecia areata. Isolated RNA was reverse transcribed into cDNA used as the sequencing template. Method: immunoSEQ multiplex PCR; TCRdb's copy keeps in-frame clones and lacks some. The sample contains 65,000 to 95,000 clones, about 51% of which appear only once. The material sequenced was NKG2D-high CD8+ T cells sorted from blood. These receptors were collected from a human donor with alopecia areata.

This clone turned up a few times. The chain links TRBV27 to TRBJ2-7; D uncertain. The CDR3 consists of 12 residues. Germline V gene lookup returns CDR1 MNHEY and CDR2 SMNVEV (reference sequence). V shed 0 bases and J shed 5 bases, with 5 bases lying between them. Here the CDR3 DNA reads TGTGCCAGCAGTTTATCAGCCGACGAGCAGTACTTC. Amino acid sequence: CASSLSADEQYF.

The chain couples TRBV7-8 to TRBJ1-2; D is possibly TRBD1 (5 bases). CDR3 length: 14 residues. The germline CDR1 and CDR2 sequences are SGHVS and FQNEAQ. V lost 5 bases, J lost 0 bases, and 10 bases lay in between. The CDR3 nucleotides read TGTGCCAGCAGCCCCGGGGGGGCTAACTATGGCTACACCTTC. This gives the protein CASSPGGANYGYTF.

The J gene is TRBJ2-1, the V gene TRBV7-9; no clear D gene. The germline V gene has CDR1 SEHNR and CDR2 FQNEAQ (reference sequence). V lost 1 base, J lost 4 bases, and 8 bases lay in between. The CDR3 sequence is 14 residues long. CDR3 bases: TGTGCCAGCAGCTTAGTGCAGGTTTACAATGAGCAGTTCTTC. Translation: CASSLVQVYNEQFF.

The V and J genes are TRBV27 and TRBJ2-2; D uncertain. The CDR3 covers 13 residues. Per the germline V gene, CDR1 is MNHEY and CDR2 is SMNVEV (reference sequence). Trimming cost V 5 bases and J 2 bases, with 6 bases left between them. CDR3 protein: CASSPYNTGELFF. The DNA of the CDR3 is TGTGCCAGCAGTCCATATAACACCGGGGAGCTGTTTTTT.

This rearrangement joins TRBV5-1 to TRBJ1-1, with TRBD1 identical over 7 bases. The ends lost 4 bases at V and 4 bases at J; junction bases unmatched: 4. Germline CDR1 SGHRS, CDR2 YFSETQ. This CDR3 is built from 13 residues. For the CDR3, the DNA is TGCGCCAGCAGCGACAGGGAGAGCACTGAAGCTTTCTTT. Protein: CASSDRESTEAFF.

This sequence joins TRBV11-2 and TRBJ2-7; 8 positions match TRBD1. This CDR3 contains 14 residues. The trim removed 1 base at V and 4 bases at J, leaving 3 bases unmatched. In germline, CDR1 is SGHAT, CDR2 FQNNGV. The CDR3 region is CASSLGTGRYEQYF. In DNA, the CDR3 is TGTGCCAGCAGCTTAGGGACAGGGAGGTACGAGCAGTACTTC.

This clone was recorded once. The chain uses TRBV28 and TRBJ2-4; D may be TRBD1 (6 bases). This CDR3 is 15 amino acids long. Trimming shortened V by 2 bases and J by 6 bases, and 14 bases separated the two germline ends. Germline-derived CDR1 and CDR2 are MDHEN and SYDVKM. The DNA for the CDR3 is TGTGCCAGCAGTTTAGACAGGTCGTGGGTAAACATTCAGTACTTC. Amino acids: CASSLDRSWVNIQYF.

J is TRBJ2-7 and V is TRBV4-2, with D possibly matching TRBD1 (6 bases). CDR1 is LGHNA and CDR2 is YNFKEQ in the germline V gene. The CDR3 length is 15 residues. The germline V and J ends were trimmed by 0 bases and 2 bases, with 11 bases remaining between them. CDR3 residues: CASSQEATGAYEQYF. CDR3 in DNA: TGTGCCAGCAGCCAAGAGGCGACAGGAGCCTACGAGCAGTACTTC.

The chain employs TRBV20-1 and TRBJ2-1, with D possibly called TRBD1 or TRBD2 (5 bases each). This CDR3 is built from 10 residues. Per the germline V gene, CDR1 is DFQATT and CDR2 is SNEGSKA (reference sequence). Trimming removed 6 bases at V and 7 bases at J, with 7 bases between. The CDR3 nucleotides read TGCAGTGCCAGGGAGAATGAGCAGTTCTTC. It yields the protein CSARENEQFF.

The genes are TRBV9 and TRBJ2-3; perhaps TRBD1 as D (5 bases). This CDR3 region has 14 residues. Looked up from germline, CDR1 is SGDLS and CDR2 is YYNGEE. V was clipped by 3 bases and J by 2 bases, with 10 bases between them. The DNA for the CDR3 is TGTGCCAGCAGCGACATACAGGTCACAGATACGCAGTATTTT. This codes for CASSDIQVTDTQYF.

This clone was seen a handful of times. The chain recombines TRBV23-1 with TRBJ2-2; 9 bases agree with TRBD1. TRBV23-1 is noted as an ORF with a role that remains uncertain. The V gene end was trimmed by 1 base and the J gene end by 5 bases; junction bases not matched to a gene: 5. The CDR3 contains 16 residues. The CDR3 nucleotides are TGCGCCAGCAGTCAATGGGGACAGGGTGATACCGGGGAGCTGTTTTTT. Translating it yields CASSQWGQGDTGELFF.

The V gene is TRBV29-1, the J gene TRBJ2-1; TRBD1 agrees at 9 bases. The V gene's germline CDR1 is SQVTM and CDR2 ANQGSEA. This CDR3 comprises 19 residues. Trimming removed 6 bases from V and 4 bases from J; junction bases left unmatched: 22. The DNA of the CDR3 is TGCAGCGTAGAACCTACAGGGGGCTATCCCCCCCTCGATTACAATGAGCAGTTCTTC. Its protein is CSVEPTGGYPPLDYNEQFF.

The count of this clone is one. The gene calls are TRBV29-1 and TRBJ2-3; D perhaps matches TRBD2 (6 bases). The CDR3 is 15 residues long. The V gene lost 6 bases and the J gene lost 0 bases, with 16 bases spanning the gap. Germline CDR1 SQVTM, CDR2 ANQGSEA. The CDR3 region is CSVVGTPSSTDTQYF. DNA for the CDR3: TGCAGCGTAGTCGGGACTCCTTCTAGCACAGATACGCAGTATTTT.

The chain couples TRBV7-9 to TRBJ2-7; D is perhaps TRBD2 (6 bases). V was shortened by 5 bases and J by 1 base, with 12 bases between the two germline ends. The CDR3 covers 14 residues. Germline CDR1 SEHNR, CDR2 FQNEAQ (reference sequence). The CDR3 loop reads CASSPVGGSYEQYF. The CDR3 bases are TGTGCCAGCAGCCCTGTCGGGGGATCCTACGAGCAGTACTTC.

The CDR3 coding sequence is TGCAGCGTTGAAGTGGACGGATCCTACGAGCAGTACTTC. Its protein product is CSVEVDGSYEQYF. The chain recombines TRBV29-1 with TRBJ2-7; D gene ambiguous. The V and J ends lost 1 base and 1 base respectively, with 8 bases between them. Germline V gene lookup returns CDR1 SQVTM and CDR2 ANQGSEA. This CDR3 contains 13 residues.

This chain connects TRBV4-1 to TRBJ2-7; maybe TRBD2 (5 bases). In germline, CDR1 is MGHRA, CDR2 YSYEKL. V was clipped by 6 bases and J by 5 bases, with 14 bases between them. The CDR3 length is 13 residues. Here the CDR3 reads CASSSATTHEQYF. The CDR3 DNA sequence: TGCGCCAGCAGTTCTGCGACTACCCACGAGCAGTACTTC.

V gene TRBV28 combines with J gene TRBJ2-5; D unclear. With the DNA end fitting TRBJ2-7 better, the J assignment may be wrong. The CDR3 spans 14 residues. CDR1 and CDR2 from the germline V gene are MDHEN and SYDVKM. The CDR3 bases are TGTGCCAGCTTGGGTGTATCCTCCGTTTACGAGCAGTACTTC. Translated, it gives CASLGVSSVYEQYF.

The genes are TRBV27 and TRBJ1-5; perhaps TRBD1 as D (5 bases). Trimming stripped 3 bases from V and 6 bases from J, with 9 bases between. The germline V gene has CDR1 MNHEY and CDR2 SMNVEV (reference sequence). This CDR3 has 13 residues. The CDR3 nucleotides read TGTGCCAGCAGTTTTGGGGGGAGTCAGCCCCAGCATTTT. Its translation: CASSFGGSQPQHF.

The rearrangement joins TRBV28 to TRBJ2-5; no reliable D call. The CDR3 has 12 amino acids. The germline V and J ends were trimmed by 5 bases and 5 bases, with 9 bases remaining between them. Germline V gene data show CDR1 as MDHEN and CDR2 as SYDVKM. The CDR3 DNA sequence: TGTGCCAGCAGTCCCACGGGTGAGACCCAGTACTTC. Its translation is CASSPTGETQYF.

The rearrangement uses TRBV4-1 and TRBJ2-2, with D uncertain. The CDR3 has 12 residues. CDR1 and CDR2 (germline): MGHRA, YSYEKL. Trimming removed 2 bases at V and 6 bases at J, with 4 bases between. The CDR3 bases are TGCGCCAGCAGCCAAAGGGCCGGGGAGCTGTTTTTT. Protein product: CASSQRAGELFF.

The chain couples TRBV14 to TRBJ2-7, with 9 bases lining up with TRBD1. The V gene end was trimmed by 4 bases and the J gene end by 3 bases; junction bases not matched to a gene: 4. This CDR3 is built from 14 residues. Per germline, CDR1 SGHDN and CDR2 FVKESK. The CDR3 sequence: CASSLRDRDYEQYF. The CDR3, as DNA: TGTGCCAGCAGCCTCCGGGACAGGGACTACGAGCAGTACTTC.

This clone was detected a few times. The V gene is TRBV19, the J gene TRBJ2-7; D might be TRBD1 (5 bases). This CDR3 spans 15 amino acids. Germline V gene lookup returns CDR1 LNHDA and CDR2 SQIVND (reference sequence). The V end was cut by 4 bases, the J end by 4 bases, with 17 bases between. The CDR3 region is CASSNDSPGNYEQYF. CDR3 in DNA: TGTGCCAGTAGTAACGACAGTCCGGGTAATTACGAGCAGTACTTC.

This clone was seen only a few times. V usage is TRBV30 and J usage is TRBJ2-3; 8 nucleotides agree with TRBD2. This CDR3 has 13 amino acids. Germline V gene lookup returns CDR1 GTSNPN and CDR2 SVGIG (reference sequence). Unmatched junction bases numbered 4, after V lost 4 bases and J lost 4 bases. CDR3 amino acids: CAWIGLAADTQYF. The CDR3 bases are TGTGCCTGGATAGGACTAGCCGCAGATACGCAGTATTTT.

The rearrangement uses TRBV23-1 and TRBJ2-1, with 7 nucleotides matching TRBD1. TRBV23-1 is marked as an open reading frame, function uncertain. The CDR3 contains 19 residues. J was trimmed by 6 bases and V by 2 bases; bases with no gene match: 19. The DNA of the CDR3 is TGCGCCAGCAGTCAAAAAACCCTAAAGGGACAGTCGAGGTTCAATGAGCAGTTCTTC. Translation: CASSQKTLKGQSRFNEQFF.

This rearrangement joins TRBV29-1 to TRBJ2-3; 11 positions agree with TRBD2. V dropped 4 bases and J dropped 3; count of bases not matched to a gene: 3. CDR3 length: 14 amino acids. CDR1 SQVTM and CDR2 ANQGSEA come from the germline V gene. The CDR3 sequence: CSVVTSGTTDTQYF. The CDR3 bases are TGCAGCGTTGTGACTAGCGGGACAACAGATACGCAGTATTTT.

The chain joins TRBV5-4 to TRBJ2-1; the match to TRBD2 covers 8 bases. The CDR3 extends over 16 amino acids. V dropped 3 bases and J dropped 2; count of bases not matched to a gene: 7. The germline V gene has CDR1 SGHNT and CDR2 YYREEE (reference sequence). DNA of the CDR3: TGTGCCAGCAGCTACGGTAGCGGGGCGCCCTACAATGAGCAGTTCTTC. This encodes CASSYGSGAPYNEQFF.

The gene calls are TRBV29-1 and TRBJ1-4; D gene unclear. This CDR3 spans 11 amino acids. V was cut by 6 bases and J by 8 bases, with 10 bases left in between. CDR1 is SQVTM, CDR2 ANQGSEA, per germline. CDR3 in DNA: TGCAGCGTCGCCACGGTGGAAAAACTGTTTTTT. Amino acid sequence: CSVATVEKLFF.

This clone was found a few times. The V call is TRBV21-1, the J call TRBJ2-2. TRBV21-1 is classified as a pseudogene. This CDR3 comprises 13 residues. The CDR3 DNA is TGTGCCAGCAGCGCTTGGAAAACCGGGGAGCTGTTTTTT. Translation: CASSAWKTGELFF.

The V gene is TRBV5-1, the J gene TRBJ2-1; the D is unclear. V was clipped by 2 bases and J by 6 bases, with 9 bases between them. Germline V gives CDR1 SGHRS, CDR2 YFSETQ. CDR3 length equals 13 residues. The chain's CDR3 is CASSFDPANEQFF. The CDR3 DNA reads TGCGCCAGCAGCTTTGACCCAGCCAATGAGCAGTTCTTC. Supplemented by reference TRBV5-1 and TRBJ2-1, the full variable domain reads KAGVTQTPRYLIKTRGQQVTLSCSPISGHRSVSWYQQTPGQGLQFLFEYFSETQRNKGNFPGRFSGRQFSNSRSEMNVSTLELGDSALYLCASSFDPANEQFFGPGTRLTVL.

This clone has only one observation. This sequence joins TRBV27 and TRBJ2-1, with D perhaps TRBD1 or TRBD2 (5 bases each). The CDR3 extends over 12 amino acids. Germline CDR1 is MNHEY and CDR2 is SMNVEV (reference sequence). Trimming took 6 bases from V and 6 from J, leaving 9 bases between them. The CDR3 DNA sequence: TGTGCCAGCAGCCGGGGACGCAATGAGCAGTTCTTC. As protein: CASSRGRNEQFF.